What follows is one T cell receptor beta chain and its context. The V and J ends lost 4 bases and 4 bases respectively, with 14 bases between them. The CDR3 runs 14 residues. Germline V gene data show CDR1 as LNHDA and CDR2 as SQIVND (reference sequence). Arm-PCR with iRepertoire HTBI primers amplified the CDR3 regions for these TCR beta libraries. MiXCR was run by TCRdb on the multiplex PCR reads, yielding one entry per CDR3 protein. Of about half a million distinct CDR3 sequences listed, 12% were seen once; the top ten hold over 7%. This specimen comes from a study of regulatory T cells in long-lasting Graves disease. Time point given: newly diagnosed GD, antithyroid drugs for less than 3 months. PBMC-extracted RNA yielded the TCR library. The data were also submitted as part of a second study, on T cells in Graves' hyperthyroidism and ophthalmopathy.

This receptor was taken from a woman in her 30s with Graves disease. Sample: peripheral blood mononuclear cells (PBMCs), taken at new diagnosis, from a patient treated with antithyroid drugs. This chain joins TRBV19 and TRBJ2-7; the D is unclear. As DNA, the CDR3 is TGTGCCAGTAGTACGACCGGGCTTGGGTACGAGCAGTACTTC. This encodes CASSTTGLGYEQYF.